This note documents a single T cell receptor (beta chain) sequence. The data were produced by immunoSEQ multiplex PCR, yet TCRdb's version contains in-frame clones alone and is incomplete. The sample contains 400,000 to 500,000 clones, 86% of which appear only once. This sample was included in a study of blood T cell repertoires in COVID-19. On the study more broadly: The study drew acute and convalescent COVID-19 samples from the United States, Italy and Spain.

CDR1 MGHDK and CDR2 SYGVNS come from the germline V gene. Trimming took 9 bases from V and 6 from J; bases not matched to a gene: 3. The CDR3 loop spans 12 amino acids. The J gene is TRBJ2-5, the V gene TRBV25-1, with 11 bases identical to TRBD1. Sample: peripheral blood. The TCR was taken from a woman under 40 with active or convalescent COVID-19. CDR3 DNA: TGTGCCAGTGGACAGGGGGCCAAGACCCAGTACTTC. Protein sequence: CASGQGAKTQYF.